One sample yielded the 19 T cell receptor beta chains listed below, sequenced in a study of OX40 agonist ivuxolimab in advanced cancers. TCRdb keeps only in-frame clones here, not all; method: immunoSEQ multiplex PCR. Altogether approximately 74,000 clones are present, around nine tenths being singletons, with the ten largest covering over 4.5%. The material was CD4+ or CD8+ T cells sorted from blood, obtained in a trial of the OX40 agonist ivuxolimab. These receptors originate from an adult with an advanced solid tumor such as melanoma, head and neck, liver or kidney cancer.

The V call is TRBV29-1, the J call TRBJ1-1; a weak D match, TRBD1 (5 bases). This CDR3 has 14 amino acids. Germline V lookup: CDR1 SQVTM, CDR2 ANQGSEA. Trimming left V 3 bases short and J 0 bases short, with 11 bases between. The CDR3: CSVDQKGMNTEAFF. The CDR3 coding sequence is TGCAGCGTTGATCAGAAGGGGATGAACACTGAAGCTTTCTTT.

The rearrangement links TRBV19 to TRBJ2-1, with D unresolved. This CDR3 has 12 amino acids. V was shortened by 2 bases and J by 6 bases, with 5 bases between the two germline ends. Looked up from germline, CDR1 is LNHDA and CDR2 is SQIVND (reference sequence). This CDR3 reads CASSIIANEQFF. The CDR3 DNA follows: TGTGCCAGTAGTATAATCGCCAATGAGCAGTTCTTC.

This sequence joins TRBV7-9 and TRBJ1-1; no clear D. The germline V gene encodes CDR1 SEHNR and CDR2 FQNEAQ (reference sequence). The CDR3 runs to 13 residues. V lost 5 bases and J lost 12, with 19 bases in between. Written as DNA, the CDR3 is TGTGCCAGCAGCCCCCATTTAAACTTGGGAACTTTCTTT. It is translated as CASSPHLNLGTFF.

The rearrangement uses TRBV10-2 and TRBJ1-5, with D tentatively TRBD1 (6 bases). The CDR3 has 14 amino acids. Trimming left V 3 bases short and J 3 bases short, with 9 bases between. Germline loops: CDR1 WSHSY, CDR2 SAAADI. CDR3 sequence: CASSEQGHNQPQHF. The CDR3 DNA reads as TGCGCCAGCAGTGAACAGGGACACAATCAGCCCCAGCATTTT.

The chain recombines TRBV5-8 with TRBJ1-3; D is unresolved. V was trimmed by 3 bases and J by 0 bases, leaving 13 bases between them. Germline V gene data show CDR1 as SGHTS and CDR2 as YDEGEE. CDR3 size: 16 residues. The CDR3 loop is CASSYRRQSSGNTIYF. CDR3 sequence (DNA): TGTGCCAGCAGCTACCGCAGGCAGAGCTCTGGAAACACCATATATTTT.

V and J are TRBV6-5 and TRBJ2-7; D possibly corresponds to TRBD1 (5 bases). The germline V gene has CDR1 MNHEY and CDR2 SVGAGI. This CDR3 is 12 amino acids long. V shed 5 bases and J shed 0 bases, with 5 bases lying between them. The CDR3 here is CASSTGSYEQYF. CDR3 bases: TGTGCCAGCAGTACAGGCTCCTACGAGCAGTACTTC.

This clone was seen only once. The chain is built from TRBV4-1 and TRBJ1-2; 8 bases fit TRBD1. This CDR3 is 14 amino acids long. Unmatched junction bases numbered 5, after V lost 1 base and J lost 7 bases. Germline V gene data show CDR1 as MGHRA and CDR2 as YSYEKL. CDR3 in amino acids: CASSQGQGASGYTF. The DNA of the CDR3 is TGCGCCAGCAGCCAAGGCCAGGGGGCGAGTGGCTACACCTTC.

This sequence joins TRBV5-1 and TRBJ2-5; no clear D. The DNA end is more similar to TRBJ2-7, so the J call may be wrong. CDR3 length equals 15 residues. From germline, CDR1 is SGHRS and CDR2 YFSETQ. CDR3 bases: TGCGCCAGCAGCCTCGACTGGTCGCGCCACTACGAGCAGTACTTC. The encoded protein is CASSLDWSRHYEQYF.

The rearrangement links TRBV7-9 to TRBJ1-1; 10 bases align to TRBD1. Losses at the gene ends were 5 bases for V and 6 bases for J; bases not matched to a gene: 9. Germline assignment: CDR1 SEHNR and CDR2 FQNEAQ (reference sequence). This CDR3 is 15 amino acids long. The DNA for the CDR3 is TGTGCCAGCAGCAGGGGACAGGGGCGGCCCCCTGAAGCTTTCTTT. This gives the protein CASSRGQGRPPEAFF.

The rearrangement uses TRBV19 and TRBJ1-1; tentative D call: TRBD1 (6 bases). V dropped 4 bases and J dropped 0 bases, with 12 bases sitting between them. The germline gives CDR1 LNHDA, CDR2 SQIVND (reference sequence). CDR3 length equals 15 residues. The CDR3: CASSTLQGMNTEAFF. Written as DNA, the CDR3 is TGTGCCAGTAGTACCCTACAGGGCATGAACACTGAAGCTTTCTTT.

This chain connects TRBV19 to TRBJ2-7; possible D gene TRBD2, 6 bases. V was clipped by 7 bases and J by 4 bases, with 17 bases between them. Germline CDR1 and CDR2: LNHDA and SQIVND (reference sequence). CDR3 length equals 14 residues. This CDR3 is CASTLGTGDYEQYF. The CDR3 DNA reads TGTGCCAGTACCCTCGGGACGGGGGATTACGAGCAGTACTTC.

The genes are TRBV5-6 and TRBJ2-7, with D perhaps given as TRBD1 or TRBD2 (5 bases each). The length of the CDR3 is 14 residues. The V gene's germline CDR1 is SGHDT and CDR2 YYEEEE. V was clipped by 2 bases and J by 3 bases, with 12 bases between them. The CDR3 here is CASSFPGTFYEQYF. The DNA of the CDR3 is TGTGCCAGCAGCTTCCCAGGGACGTTCTACGAGCAGTACTTC.

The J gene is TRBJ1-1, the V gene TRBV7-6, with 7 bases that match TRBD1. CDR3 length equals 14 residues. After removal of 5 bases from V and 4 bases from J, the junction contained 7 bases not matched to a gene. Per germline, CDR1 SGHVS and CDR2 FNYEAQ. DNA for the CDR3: TGTGCCAGCAGCGTGACCCCAGGGGGCACTGAAGCTTTCTTT. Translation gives CASSVTPGGTEAFF.

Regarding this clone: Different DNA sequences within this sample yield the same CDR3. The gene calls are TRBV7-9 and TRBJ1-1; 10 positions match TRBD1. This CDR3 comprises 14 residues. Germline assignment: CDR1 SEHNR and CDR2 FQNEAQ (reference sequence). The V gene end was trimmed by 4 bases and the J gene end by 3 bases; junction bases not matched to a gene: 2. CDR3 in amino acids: CASSSGQGDTEAFF. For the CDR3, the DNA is TGTGCCAGCAGCTCCGGACAGGGGGACACTGAAGCTTTCTTT.

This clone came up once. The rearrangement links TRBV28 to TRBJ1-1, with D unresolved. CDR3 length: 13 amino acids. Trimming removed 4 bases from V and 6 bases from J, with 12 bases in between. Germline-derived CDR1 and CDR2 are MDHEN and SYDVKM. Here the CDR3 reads CASSSTDWAEAFF. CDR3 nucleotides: TGTGCCAGCAGTTCTACTGACTGGGCTGAAGCTTTCTTT.

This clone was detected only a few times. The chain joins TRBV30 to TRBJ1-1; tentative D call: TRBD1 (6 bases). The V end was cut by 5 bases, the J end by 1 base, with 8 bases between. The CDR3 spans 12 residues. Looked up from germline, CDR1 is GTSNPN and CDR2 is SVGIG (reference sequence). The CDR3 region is CAWEDRNTEAFF. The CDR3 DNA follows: TGTGCCTGGGAGGACAGGAACACTGAAGCTTTCTTT.

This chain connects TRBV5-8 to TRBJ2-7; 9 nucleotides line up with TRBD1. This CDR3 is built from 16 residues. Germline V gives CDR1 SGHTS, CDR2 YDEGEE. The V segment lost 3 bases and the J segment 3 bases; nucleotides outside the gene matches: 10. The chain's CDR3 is CASSSPGTGFHYEQYF. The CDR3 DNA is TGTGCCAGCAGCTCGCCCGGGACAGGGTTTCACTACGAGCAGTACTTC.

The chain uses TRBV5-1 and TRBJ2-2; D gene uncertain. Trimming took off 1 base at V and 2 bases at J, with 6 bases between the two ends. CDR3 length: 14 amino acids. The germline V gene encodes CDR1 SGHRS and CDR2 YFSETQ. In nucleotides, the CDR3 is TGCGCCAGCAGCTTGTCATCTAACACCGGGGAGCTGTTTTTT. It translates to CASSLSSNTGELFF.

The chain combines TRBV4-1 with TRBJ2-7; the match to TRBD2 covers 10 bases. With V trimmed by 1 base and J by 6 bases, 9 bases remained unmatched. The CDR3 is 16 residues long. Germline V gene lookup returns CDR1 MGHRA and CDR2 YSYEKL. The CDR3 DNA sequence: TGCGCCAGCAGCCAAGTACGGCTAGCGGGAGCTGTCGAGCAGTACTTC. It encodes CASSQVRLAGAVEQYF.